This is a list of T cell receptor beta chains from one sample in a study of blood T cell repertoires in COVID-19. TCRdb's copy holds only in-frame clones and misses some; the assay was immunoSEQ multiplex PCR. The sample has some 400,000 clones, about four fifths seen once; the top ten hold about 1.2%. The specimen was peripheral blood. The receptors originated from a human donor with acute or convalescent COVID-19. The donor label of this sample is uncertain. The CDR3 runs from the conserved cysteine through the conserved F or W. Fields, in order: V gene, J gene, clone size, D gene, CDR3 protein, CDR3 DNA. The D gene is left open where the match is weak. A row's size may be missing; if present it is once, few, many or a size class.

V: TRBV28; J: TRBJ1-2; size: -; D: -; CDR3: CASTPGLYYGYTF; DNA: TGTGCCAGCACACCAGGCCTCTACTATGGCTACACCTTC
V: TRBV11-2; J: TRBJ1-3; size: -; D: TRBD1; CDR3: CASSLERDSAGNTIYF; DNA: TGTGCCAGCAGCTTAGAGAGGGACAGCGCAGGAAACACCATATATTTT
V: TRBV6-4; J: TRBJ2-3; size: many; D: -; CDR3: CASSESQGWGTDTQYF; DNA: TGTGCCAGCAGTGAGTCACAGGGTTGGGGCACAGATACGCAGTATTTT
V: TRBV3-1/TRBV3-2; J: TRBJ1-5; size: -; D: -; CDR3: CASSQTPGASNQPQHF; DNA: TGTGCCAGCAGCCAAACCCCGGGAGCAAGCAATCAGCCCCAGCATTTT
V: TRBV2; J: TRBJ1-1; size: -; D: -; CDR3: CAPEGRGKDSPPTMNTEAFF; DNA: TGTGCCCCCGAAGGCCGGGGGAAGGATTCCCCGCCGACGATGAACACTGAAGCTTTCTTT
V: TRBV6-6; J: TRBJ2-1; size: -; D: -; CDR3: CASTHARVINEQFF; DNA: TGTGCCAGCACCCATGCTCGGGTTATCAATGAGCAGTTCTTC
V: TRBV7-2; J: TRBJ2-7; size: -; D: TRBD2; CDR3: CASSLAGLAGDEQYF; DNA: TGTGCCAGCAGCTTAGCCGGACTAGCGGGAGACGAGCAGTACTTC
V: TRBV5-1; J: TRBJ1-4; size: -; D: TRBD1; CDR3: CASSDRVNEKLFF; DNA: TGCGCCAGCAGTGACAGGGTTAATGAAAAACTGTTTTTT
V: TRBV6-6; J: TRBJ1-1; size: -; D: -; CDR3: CASSFTGMNTEAFF; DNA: TGTGCCAGCAGTTTTACAGGAATGAACACTGAAGCTTTCTTT
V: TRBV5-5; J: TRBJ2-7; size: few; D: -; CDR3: CASSLGVPGHAYEQYF; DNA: TGTGCCAGCAGCTTGGGCGTCCCGGGACACGCCTACGAGCAGTACTTC
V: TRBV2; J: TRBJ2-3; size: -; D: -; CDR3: CASSGEQGNTDTQYF; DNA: TGTGCCAGCAGTGGGGAACAGGGCAACACAGATACGCAGTATTTT
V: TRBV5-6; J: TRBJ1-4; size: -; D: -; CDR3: CASSRTSPGEKLFF; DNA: TGTGCCAGCAGCCGGACATCCCCGGGTGAAAAACTGTTTTTT
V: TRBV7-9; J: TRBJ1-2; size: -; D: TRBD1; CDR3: CASSSGGVSQGYTF; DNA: TGTGCCAGCAGCTCAGGGGGCGTATCGCAAGGCTACACCTTC
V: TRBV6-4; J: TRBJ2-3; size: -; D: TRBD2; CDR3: CASSKPGLAGDTQYF; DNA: TGTGCCAGCAGCAAACCGGGACTAGCTGGAGATACGCAGTATTTT
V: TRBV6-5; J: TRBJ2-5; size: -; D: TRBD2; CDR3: CASSYERGGPKTQYF; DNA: TGTGCCAGCAGTTACGAGCGGGGGGGCCCAAAGACCCAGTACTTC
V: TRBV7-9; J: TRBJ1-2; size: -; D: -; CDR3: CASSLANRAATYGYTF; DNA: TGTGCCAGCAGCTTAGCGAACAGGGCCGCGACATATGGCTACACCTTC
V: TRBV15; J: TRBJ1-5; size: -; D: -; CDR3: CATSRDRGVSNQPQHF; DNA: TGTGCCACCAGCAGAGATCGGGGGGTTAGCAATCAGCCCCAGCATTTT
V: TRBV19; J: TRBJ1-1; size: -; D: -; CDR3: CASSSQGNTEAFF; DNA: TGTGCCAGTAGTTCTCAGGGGAACACTGAAGCTTTCTTT